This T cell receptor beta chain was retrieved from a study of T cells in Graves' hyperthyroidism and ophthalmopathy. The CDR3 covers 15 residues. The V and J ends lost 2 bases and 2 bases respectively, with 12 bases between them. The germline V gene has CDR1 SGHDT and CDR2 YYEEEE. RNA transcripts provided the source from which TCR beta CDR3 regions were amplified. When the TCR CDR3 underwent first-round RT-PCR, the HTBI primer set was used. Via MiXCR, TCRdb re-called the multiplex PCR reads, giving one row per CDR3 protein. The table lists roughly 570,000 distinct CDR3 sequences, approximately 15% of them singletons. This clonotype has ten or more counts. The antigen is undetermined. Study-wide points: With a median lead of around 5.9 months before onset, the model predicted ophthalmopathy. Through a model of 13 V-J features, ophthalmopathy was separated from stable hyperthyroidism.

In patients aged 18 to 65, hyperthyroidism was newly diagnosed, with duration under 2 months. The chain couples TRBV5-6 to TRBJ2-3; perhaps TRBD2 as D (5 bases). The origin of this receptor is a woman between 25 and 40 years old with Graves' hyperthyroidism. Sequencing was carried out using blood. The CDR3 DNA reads TGTGCCAGCAGCTTAGAGCGGAGGCTCACAGATACGCAGTATTTT. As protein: CASSLERRLTDTQYF.